This TCR beta chain derives from a study of T cell responses to AZD1222 COVID-19 vaccine listed by TCRdb under 2021. For context, the study as a whole: AZD1222 recipients given second doses at about 4 weeks or at about 12 weeks were pooled, since spike-specific TCR depth and breadth were not found to differ between the two schedules. Trial participants were enrolled into age subgroups of 18-55, 56-69 and 70-plus years, which contained about 150, 27 and 61 TCR-sequenced participants, respectively. A total of 230 to 250 trial participants underwent TCR sequencing, of whom approximately 210 received two doses of AZD1222 and about 25 received two doses of the MenACWY control vaccine. Findings and caveats that apply to the study as a whole: Participants were mostly white British, with more females than males. The authors suggested clonal diversity may have been underestimated. The vaccine-associated CD4 TCRs covered the entire spike protein, and the dominant responses fell in regions 160-218 and 743-854. In the small 56-69-year group, the increase in depth fell short of significance, most likely because of low power. Epitopes outside the regions mutated in the B.1.351 and B.1.1.7 variants were reportedly recognized by nearly half of the unique spike-specific TCRs. Conclusions about previously exposed vaccinees are limited because only six or seven AZD1222 recipients were SARS-CoV-2 seropositive at baseline. After two AZD1222 doses, spike-specific TCR breadth and depth were significantly higher than at day 0 and than in MenACWY recipients. Because no day 14 peak-response samples were available, the repertoires could be characterized only after the peak T cell response.

The CDR3 numbers 14 residues from cysteine through phenylalanine. Of the read, only the CDR3 DNA is kept; its 42 bases are in frame from base 1. CDR1 and CDR2, per the germline V gene, are MNHNS and SASEGT. Relative to germline, V is missing 1 base and J is missing 9 bases, with 3 bases of the junction outside any gene match. The sample's time point, from its label and the paper: baseline before first vaccination. Vaccinee samples were obtained from the UK trials COV001 and COV002, which included a single-blind randomized controlled phase 2/3 trial of AZD1222 (ChAdOx1 nCoV-19) in healthy adults. Trial participant PBMC samples were collected at day 0 and day 28 after the second dose for TCRbeta chain sequencing. The CDR3 regions of human TCRbeta chains were subjected to immunosequencing. Concerning the study's data processing: Repertoire TCRs were matched against a reference library of SARS-CoV-2-specific TCRs generated with the MIRA antigen-specificity platform. Breadth was defined as the fraction of unique TCRs that were SARS-CoV-2-associated. Depth was defined as the fraction of total T cells that were SARS-CoV-2-associated. Using the MIRA data, every spike-specific TCR was mapped to the spike region that the TCR reacted to and assigned to either a CD4 or a CD8 class. Log10-transformed breadth and depth values were compared by one-way ANOVA with Sidak's multiple comparisons tests. TCRdb obtained this table from immuneACCESS and retained in-frame rearrangements with V and J assigned. These tables miss some clones; where compared with another copy, unresolved V genes account for less than half of the shortfall, and the remainder is unexplained. The D gene and trimming were derived from the DNA, and the V and J assignments and clone size from that table. This sample holds 95,000 to 150,000 clones; roughly nine tenths were observed only once. The biggest ten clones account for about 3.1% of the sample.

As to this clone: This clone's antigen is unknown. The input lacks base qualities; no much larger clone sits a single base away.

The TCR comes from an adult in good health. The source was peripheral blood, collected on day 0 of AZD1222 vaccination. Recombination joined TRBV6-1 with TRBJ1-6; 7 bases in between match TRBD1. CDR3 reads: CASSEGQGFSPLHF. The DNA sequence reads TGTGCCAGCAGTGAAGGACAGGGTTTTTCACCCCTCCACTTT.